The 21 T cell receptor beta chains in this list originate from one sample, sequenced in a study of metastatic and nonmetastatic thyroid tumors. TCRdb re-analyzed the PCR reads through MiXCR. The sample has about 38,000 clones, roughly 25% seen once. Patients had received no treatment of any kind before thyroid surgery. The specimen sequenced was blood. These receptors all stem from a female donor with papillary thyroid cancer or a benign thyroid nodule (not recorded which). Some clones in this sample may be carry-over from other donors' samples.

This clone was detected ten times or more. The chain carries TRBV5-1 and TRBJ1-1, with unresolved D. Deletions cut 4 bases from V and 1 base from J, with 14 bases between. The germline CDR1 and CDR2 sequences are SGHRS and YFSETQ. CDR3 length: 15 residues. CDR3 in DNA: TGCGCCAGCAGCCCCGACGGAGACACGAACACTGAAGCTTTCTTT. Its protein product is CASSPDGDTNTEAFF.

This clone has a single count. The V gene is TRBV11-2, the J gene TRBJ2-6, with D uncertain. Trimming cost V 5 bases and J 0 bases, with 14 bases left between them. CDR3 length: 17 amino acids. CDR1 and CDR2 from the germline V gene are SGHAT and FQNNGV. The DNA for the CDR3 is TGTGCCAGCAGCCGCGTTACCCCCAACTCTGGGGCCAACGTCCTGACTTTC. This translates into CASSRVTPNSGANVLTF.

Ten or more counts support this clone. J is TRBJ2-3 and V is TRBV20-1, with 11 positions matching TRBD2. V was clipped by 1 base and J by 7 bases; unmatched bases: 7. Germline V gene sequence: CDR1 DFQATT, CDR2 SNEGSKA (reference sequence). CDR3 length: 15 residues. Here the CDR3 reads CSARAFSGGGHTQYF. DNA for the CDR3: TGCAGTGCTAGAGCGTTTAGCGGGGGGGGCCATACGCAGTATTTT.

There are many counts of this clone. A much larger clone differs from this one at a single base, so this may be a read error. The gene calls are TRBV11-2 and TRBJ2-7; possibly TRBD2 for D (5 bases). The CDR3 is made up of 18 amino acids. Germline V CDR1 and CDR2: SGHAT, FQNNGV. The CDR3 DNA follows: TGCGCCAGCAGCTTACACTCCCTCCTCGGGGAAGCGATCTACGAGCAGTACTTC. Translation gives CASSLHSLLGEAIYEQYF.

This clone has a count of ten or more. J is TRBJ1-4 and V is TRBV13, with no clear D. CDR3 length: 14 amino acids. Trimming took off 0 bases at V and 4 bases at J, with 6 bases between the two ends. Germline CDR1 is PRHDT and CDR2 is FYEKMQ (reference sequence). For the CDR3, the DNA is TGTGCCAGCAGCTTAGGACAGTTTAATGAAAAACTGTTTTTT. Translation gives CASSLGQFNEKLFF.

This clone is medium-sized (0.01 to 0.1%) in the sample. CDR3 nucleotides: TGTGCCACCAGTCGGTTTAGGGGCAATGAGCAGTTCTTC. This codes for CATSRFRGNEQFF. The chain employs TRBV24-1 and TRBJ2-1; D is possibly TRBD1 (5 bases). The V and J ends lost 6 bases and 6 bases respectively, with 11 bases between them. In germline, CDR1 is KGHDR, CDR2 SFDVKD. The CDR3 covers 13 residues.

The table lists this clone with many counts. The same CDR3 is also encoded by other DNA sequences in this sample. The chain couples TRBV5-6 to TRBJ2-2, with a weak D call TRBD2 (6 bases). Germline values: CDR1 SGHDT, CDR2 YYEEEE. The V and J ends lost 0 bases and 0 bases respectively, with 6 bases between them. The CDR3 is 15 amino acids. The CDR3: CASSLGGTNTGELFF. The CDR3 DNA is TGTGCCAGCAGCTTGGGCGGGACGAACACCGGGGAGCTGTTTTTT.

This clone occurred once. The chain employs TRBV11-2 and TRBJ1-1, with D possibly matching TRBD1 (5 bases). The CDR3 extends over 15 amino acids. V was pared by 3 bases and J by 6 bases, with 17 bases between. Germline assignment: CDR1 SGHAT and CDR2 FQNNGV. CDR3 loop: CASSFMDPVGPEAFF. CDR3 DNA: TGTGCCAGCAGCTTCATGGACCCGGTGGGGCCTGAAGCTTTCTTT. The variable domain in full, with the rest retrieved from reference TRBV11-2 and TRBJ1-1, is EAGVAQSPRYKIIEKRQSVAFWCNPISGHATLYWYQQILGQGPKLLIQFQNNGVVDDSQLPKDRFSAERLKGVDSTLKIQPAKLEDSAVYLCASSFMDPVGPEAFFGQGTRLTVV.

This clone has only one observation. The J gene is TRBJ2-7, the V gene TRBV20-1; D uncertain. Per germline, CDR1 DFQATT and CDR2 SNEGSKA (reference sequence). The CDR3 is made up of 12 amino acids. CDR3 loop: CSARLVSYEQYF. CDR3 DNA sequence: TGCAGCGCACGGTTGGTCTCCTACGAGCAGTACTTC.

The genes are TRBV28 and TRBJ1-1; TRBD1 matches 7 bases. J was trimmed by 1 base and V by 7 bases; bases with no gene match: 12. The germline V gene has CDR1 MDHEN and CDR2 SYDVKM. This CDR3 has 16 residues. The CDR3 loop reads CASMYVVGQPNTEAFF. The CDR3 DNA reads as TGTGCCAGCATGTACGTTGTGGGACAGCCGAACACTGAAGCTTTCTTT. The full variable domain, its missing parts supplied by reference TRBV28 and TRBJ1-1, is DVKVTQSSRYLVKRTGEKVFLECVQDMDHENMFWYRQDPGLGLRLIYFSYDVKMKEKGDIPEGYSVSREKKERFSLILESASTNQTSMYLCASMYVVGQPNTEAFFGQGTRLTVV.

This clone has at least ten counts. One junction end does not reproduce the germline sequence, and a read error may be involved. The gene calls are TRBV19 and TRBJ1-1; D not resolved. This CDR3 spans 15 amino acids. The V gene's germline CDR1 is LNHDA and CDR2 SQIVND (reference sequence). The CDR3 nucleotides read TGTGCCAGTAGTATACCGCCGGGCCCCCACACGGAAGCTTTCTTT. The encoded protein is CASSIPPGPHTEAFF.

This clone was recorded at least ten times. V is TRBV5-5 and J is TRBJ2-1; 9 nucleotides line up with TRBD1. With 3 bases clipped from V and 2 bases from J, the junction kept 6 bases outside the gene matches. This CDR3 has 16 amino acids. CDR1 and CDR2 (germline): SGHKS, YYEKEE (reference sequence). The CDR3: CASSSIQGAPYNEQFF. The DNA of the CDR3 is TGTGCCAGCAGCTCGATACAGGGGGCCCCCTACAATGAGCAGTTCTTC.

The chain couples TRBV6-4 to TRBJ2-2; D is perhaps TRBD2 (6 bases). V was pared by 5 bases and J by 5 bases, with 12 bases between. The CDR3 has 14 amino acids. The germline V gene has CDR1 MRHNA and CDR2 SNTAGT. This chain's CDR3 is CASSLDGGTGELFF. The CDR3 nucleotides are TGTGCCAGCAGTCTGGATGGAGGGACCGGGGAGCTGTTTTTT.

This clone showed up many times. The V gene is TRBV28, the J gene TRBJ2-3, with D perhaps TRBD1 (6 bases). V shed 2 bases and J shed 3 bases, with 9 bases lying between them. The CDR3 is 14 residues long. Germline V CDR1 and CDR2: MDHEN, SYDVKM. The CDR3: CASSLGGRTDTQYF. DNA of the CDR3: TGTGCCAGCAGTTTAGGGGGCAGAACAGATACGCAGTATTTT.

The table lists this clone with many counts. CDR3 DNA: TGTGCCAGCAGCCGACCGGGGAACTCCTACGAGCAGTACTTC. This sequence encodes CASSRPGNSYEQYF. The J gene is TRBJ2-7, the V gene TRBV7-9; D possibly corresponds to TRBD2 (5 bases). This CDR3 spans 14 amino acids. V was pared by 5 bases and J by 0 bases, with 11 bases between. The V gene's germline CDR1 is SEHNR and CDR2 FQNEAQ (reference sequence).

At least ten counts were recorded for this clone. The J gene is TRBJ1-5, the V gene TRBV20-1; a weak D match, TRBD1 (6 bases). Trimming cost V 6 bases and J 9 bases, with 21 bases left between them. The CDR3 spans 14 residues. CDR1 and CDR2 from the germline V gene are DFQATT and SNEGSKA (reference sequence). CDR3 DNA sequence: TGCAGTGCCAAGTTCCCGGACAGCTACGCGCCCCAGCATTTT. It specifies CSAKFPDSYAPQHF.

This clone showed up just once. The J gene is TRBJ1-1, the V gene TRBV4-2; D unresolved. Trimming pared 3 bases from V and 0 bases from J, leaving 11 bases between. Germline values: CDR1 LGHNA, CDR2 YNFKEQ. This CDR3 has 15 residues. DNA for the CDR3: TGTGCCAGCAGCCAGATTGACGGCATGAACACTGAAGCTTTCTTT. It yields the protein CASSQIDGMNTEAFF.

This clone was observed a handful of times. V is TRBV12-3 or TRBV12-4 and J is TRBJ1-1; D is unresolved. This CDR3 comprises 14 residues. V was trimmed by 3 bases and J by 5 bases, leaving 13 bases between them. The CDR3: CASSLETYSTEAFF. The CDR3 nucleotides are TGTGCCAGCAGTTTGGAGACATATAGTACTGAAGCTTTCTTT.

The CDR3 here is CASGVGLESYEQYF. The CDR3 nucleotides are TGTGCCAGCGGTGTAGGACTGGAGTCCTACGAGCAGTACTTC. V is TRBV6-1 and J is TRBJ2-7, with D possibly matching TRBD2 (5 bases). The germline V gene encodes CDR1 MNHNS and CDR2 SASEGT. Trimming pared 8 bases from V and 1 base from J, leaving 15 bases between. The CDR3 covers 14 residues.

This clone was recorded many times. The rearrangement joins TRBV6-1 to TRBJ2-2; 10 bases match TRBD1. J was trimmed by 6 bases and V by 4 bases; bases with no gene match: 2. Germline lookup yields CDR1 MNHNS and CDR2 SASEGT. The CDR3 runs to 14 residues. The CDR3 spells CASSAGQGSGELFF. CDR3 nucleotide sequence: TGTGCCAGCAGTGCGGGACAGGGGTCCGGGGAGCTGTTTTTT.

V and J are TRBV20-1 and TRBJ2-3; a possible D gene is TRBD2 (6 bases). The CDR3 is 12 amino acids. Germline V gene data show CDR1 as DFQATT and CDR2 as SNEGSKA (reference sequence). V shed 3 bases and J shed 5 bases, with 9 bases lying between them. The CDR3 DNA sequence: TGCAGTGCTAGGGGACTCCAAGATACGCAGTATTTT. This sequence encodes CSARGLQDTQYF.